What follows are 31 T cell receptor beta chains derived from one specimen sequenced in a study of T cells in Graves' hyperthyroidism and ophthalmopathy. Researchers amplified the TCR beta CDR3 regions from RNA transcripts. First-round RT-PCR targeting the TCR CDR3 was performed with the HTBI primer set. MiXCR, applied by TCRdb to the multiplex PCR reads, yields one record per CDR3 protein. The sample shows almost 600,000 distinct CDR3 sequences, around 42% of them seen only once. Material for sequencing was peripheral blood or thyroid tissue (not recorded which). The receptors derive from a woman between 18 and 29 years old with Graves' hyperthyroidism.

This clonotype was seen repeatedly, ten times or more. CDR3 loop: CASSRATPGQFNQPQHF. The DNA of the CDR3 is TGTGCCAGCAGCCGAGCGACCCCGGGACAGTTCAATCAGCCCCAGCATTTT. The chain recombines TRBV3-1 with TRBJ1-5; TRBD1 matches at 7 bases. Trimming removed 4 bases from V and 3 bases from J; junction bases left unmatched: 12. This CDR3 is 17 amino acids long. Germline V lookup: CDR1 LGHDT, CDR2 YNNKEL (reference sequence).

Remarks on this clonotype: Because it lacks the conserved phenylalanine or tryptophan at the end, this CDR3 is likely a read error. The V gene is TRBV12-3 or TRBV12-4, the J gene TRBJ2-3; the D is unclear. This CDR3 is 14 amino acids long. V was shortened by 1 base and J by 1 base, with 6 bases between the two germline ends. In nucleotides, the CDR3 is TGTGCCAGCAGTTTAGTGTTTGGCACAGATACGCAGTATTCT. Its protein product is CASSLVFGTDTQYS.

There are many counts of this clonotype. The junction shows a germline mismatch at one end, possibly a read error. This rearrangement joins TRBV2 to TRBJ2-7; the D gene is possibly TRBD2 (6 bases). Germline V gives CDR1 SNHLY, CDR2 FYNNEI. The CDR3 is 12 amino acids. DNA of the CDR3: TGTGTCAGCAGGAGGGTCACCTACGAGCAGTACTTC. It encodes CVSRRVTYEQYF.

V and J are TRBV6-2 or TRBV6-3 and TRBJ1-5; D is perhaps TRBD1 (6 bases). The CDR3 totals 16 residues. Germline V gene data show CDR1 as MNHEY and CDR2 as SVGEGT. V lost 6 bases to trimming and J lost 11 bases, with 26 bases between them. CDR3 sequence: CASRTSDSRYQETQHF. The CDR3 bases are TGTGCCAGCAGAACCTCGGACAGCCGGTACCAAGAGACCCAGCATTTT.

This clonotype was picked up a small number of times. V is TRBV6-4 and J is TRBJ1-1; D might be TRBD1 (5 bases). Germline V gene sequence: CDR1 MRHNA, CDR2 SNTAGT. V was pared by 6 bases and J by 4 bases, with 18 bases between. The CDR3 covers 15 residues. This CDR3 is CASREGGESGTEAFF. The CDR3 bases are TGTGCCAGCAGGGAAGGAGGGGAGAGTGGCACTGAAGCTTTCTTT.

The chain joins TRBV11-2 to TRBJ2-7; TRBD2 agrees at 8 bases. Germline V gives CDR1 SGHAT, CDR2 FQNNGV. The CDR3 is 15 amino acids. V dropped 5 bases and J dropped 5; count of bases not matched to a gene: 11. The CDR3 region has the DNA TGTGCCAGCAGCGCTCGGGAGGGCGATGTGGACGAGCAGTACTTC. Its translation is CASSAREGDVDEQYF.

This clonotype showed up just once. V and J are TRBV20-1 and TRBJ2-7; TRBD1 might be the D (6 bases). The CDR3 is 13 amino acids. Trimming removed 5 bases at V and 1 base at J, with 12 bases between. Germline assignment: CDR1 DFQATT and CDR2 SNEGSKA (reference sequence). CDR3 bases: TGCAGTGCTGAACTAGGGGGATCCTACGAGCAGTACTTC. This encodes CSAELGGSYEQYF.

This clonotype was counted ten times or more. The chain combines TRBV2 with TRBJ1-5, with 8 bases lining up with TRBD1. Germline trimming cut 5 bases from V and 7 bases from J; bases unmatched to any gene: 7. CDR1 and CDR2 from the germline V gene are SNHLY and FYNNEI. This CDR3 is 14 amino acids long. The CDR3 DNA reads TGTGCCAGCAGTAAGACAGGGGCAGGGCAGCCCCAGCATTTT. It is translated as CASSKTGAGQPQHF.

This clonotype was counted ten times or more. The chain uses TRBV4-1 and TRBJ1-2; D remains unclear. The germline V and J ends were trimmed by 6 bases and 1 base, with 12 bases remaining between them. This CDR3 is built from 14 residues. Looked up from germline, CDR1 is MGHRA and CDR2 is YSYEKL. The CDR3 coding sequence is TGCGCCAGCAGTTCATGGAAATTTAACTATGGCTACACCTTC. Protein sequence: CASSSWKFNYGYTF.

This chain links TRBV29-1 with TRBJ2-6, with 12 bases fitting TRBD1. The CDR3 totals 18 residues. The germline CDR1 and CDR2 sequences are SQVTM and ANQGSEA. Trimming cost V 5 bases and J 4 bases; bases outside gene matches: 12. The CDR3 bases are TGCAGCGTTAGGCGTGGGGGACAGGGGGCGCGCGGGGCCAACGTCCTGACTTTC. Its protein is CSVRRGGQGARGANVLTF.

This clonotype has at least ten counts. The chain links TRBV7-2 to TRBJ1-4; perhaps TRBD1 as D (5 bases). Germline CDR1 is SGHTA and CDR2 is FQGNSA. V dropped 1 base and J dropped 5 bases, with 5 bases sitting between them. This CDR3 contains 13 residues. Here the CDR3 DNA reads TGTGCCAGCAGCTTAGGACAGAATGAAAAACTGTTTTTT. Its protein product is CASSLGQNEKLFF.

This clonotype came up many times. The V gene is TRBV3-1, the J gene TRBJ2-2, with D hard to call. This CDR3 region has 15 residues. The V gene lost 0 bases and the J gene lost 1 base, with 6 bases spanning the gap. Looked up from germline, CDR1 is LGHDT and CDR2 is YNNKEL (reference sequence). CDR3 sequence reads: CASSQDLWNTGELFF. The DNA of the CDR3 is TGTGCCAGCAGCCAAGATCTCTGGAACACCGGGGAGCTGTTTTTT.

This clonotype was recorded at least ten times. The rearrangement uses TRBV19 and TRBJ1-1; D not resolved. Per germline, CDR1 LNHDA and CDR2 SQIVND (reference sequence). Trimming removed 5 bases at V and 6 bases at J, with 19 bases between. The CDR3 loop spans 15 amino acids. The CDR3 region has the DNA TGTGCCAGTAGTTACGCCAGAATGGGGTCTGCTGAAGCTTTCTTT. Translation: CASSYARMGSAEAFF.

The chain carries TRBV20-1 and TRBJ2-7, with 9 positions matching TRBD2. This CDR3 is built from 15 residues. The V gene's germline CDR1 is DFQATT and CDR2 SNEGSKA (reference sequence). The V and J ends lost 1 base and 5 bases, in that order; junction bases with no gene match: 9. CDR3 bases: TGCAGTGCTAGAGGGCTAGCGGGACTAGAGGACGAGCAGTACTTC. It translates to CSARGLAGLEDEQYF.

The chain employs TRBV7-8 and TRBJ2-1; D might be TRBD2 (5 bases). The germline gives CDR1 SGHVS, CDR2 FQNEAQ. The V end lost 0 bases, the J end lost 2 bases, and 8 bases lay between the germline ends. CDR3 length: 15 amino acids. CDR3 sequence reads: CASSLAISAYNEQFF. CDR3 in DNA: TGTGCCAGCAGCTTAGCGATTAGCGCCTACAATGAGCAGTTCTTC.

The chain is built from TRBV30 and TRBJ1-2, with D perhaps matching TRBD1 (6 bases). CDR1 and CDR2 from the germline V gene are GTSNPN and SVGIG (reference sequence). V lost 5 bases, J lost 3 bases, and 13 bases lay in between. The CDR3 totals 13 residues. The CDR3 DNA follows: TGTGCCTGGTCAGAACAGGGCGACTATGGCTACACCTTC. Translating it yields CAWSEQGDYGYTF. The variable domain in full, with the rest retrieved from reference TRBV30 and TRBJ1-2, is SQTIHQWPATLVQPVGSPLSLECTVEGTSNPNLYWYRQAAGRGLQLLFYSVGIGQISSEVPQNLSASRPQDRQFILSSKKLLLSDSGFYLCAWSEQGDYGYTFGSGTRLTVV.

This clonotype showed up just once. V gene TRBV10-2 combines with J gene TRBJ1-2, with unresolved D. This CDR3 region has 12 residues. From germline, CDR1 is WSHSY and CDR2 SAAADI. Trimming took 5 bases from V and 4 from J, leaving 8 bases between them. The chain's CDR3 is CASSTDFYGYTF. In nucleotides, the CDR3 is TGCGCCAGCAGTACAGATTTCTATGGCTACACCTTC.

The rearrangement uses TRBV7-2 and TRBJ2-7; 8 bases align to TRBD1. This CDR3 region has 11 residues. V lost 3 bases and J lost 11; bases outside the gene matches: 3. Germline V CDR1 and CDR2: SGHTA, FQGNSA. CDR3 nucleotide sequence: TGTGCCAGCAGCTTGGGGGACAGGAAGTACTTC. It is translated as CASSLGDRKYF.

This clonotype was counted a single time. The chain couples TRBV9 to TRBJ1-6; TRBD1 matches at 11 bases. Germline CDR1 SGDLS, CDR2 YYNGEE. The trim removed 3 bases at V and 13 bases at J, leaving 12 bases unmatched. The CDR3 extends over 16 amino acids. CDR3 in DNA: TGTGCCAGCAGCGCGGAATCGGGACAGGGGGGATCCCCCCTCCACTTT. This translates into CASSAESGQGGSPLHF. The variable domain in full, completed from reference TRBV9 and TRBJ1-6, reads DSGVTQTPKHLITATGQRVTLRCSPRSGDLSVYWYQQSLDQGLQFLIQYYNGEERAKGNILERFSAQQFPDLHSELNLSSLELGDSALYFCASSAESGQGGSPLHFGNGTRLTVT.

Ten or more counts support this clonotype. The gene calls are TRBV6-5 and TRBJ1-2; D possibly corresponds to TRBD1 (5 bases). The germline V and J ends were trimmed by 5 bases and 4 bases, with 11 bases remaining between them. Germline CDR1 reads MNHEY; CDR2 reads SVGAGI. The CDR3 is made up of 13 amino acids. DNA for the CDR3: TGTGCCAGCAGTCCCAGGGTCAGCTATGGCTACACCTTC. It encodes CASSPRVSYGYTF.

Details on this clonotype: A much larger clonotype is one base distant, so this may be a read error. The chain recombines TRBV19 with TRBJ1-5; perhaps TRBD1 as D (5 bases). Looked up from germline, CDR1 is LNHDA and CDR2 is SQIVND (reference sequence). This CDR3 spans 17 amino acids. The CDR3 DNA reads as TGTGCCAGTAGTACCCTCGACAGCCGCTATAGCAATCAGCTCCAGCATTTT. As protein: CASSTLDSRYSNQLQHF.

The chain recombines TRBV5-1 with TRBJ1-5; possible D gene TRBD1, 5 bases. Trimming took 4 bases from V and 11 from J, leaving 25 bases between them. The CDR3 contains 16 residues. Germline CDR1 SGHRS, CDR2 YFSETQ. The DNA of the CDR3 is TGCGCCAGCAGCCCCCTAGGACACGGGAGCGTAGAGACCCAGCATTTT. Its protein is CASSPLGHGSVETQHF.

This clonotype has at least ten counts. The J gene is TRBJ1-6, the V gene TRBV7-8, with no clear D. The CDR3 has 12 amino acids. Trimming removed 5 bases from V and 8 bases from J, with 7 bases in between. The germline V gene has CDR1 SGHVS and CDR2 FQNEAQ. The CDR3 DNA reads as TGTGCCAGCAGCCGACCCGATTCACCCCTCCACTTT. It specifies CASSRPDSPLHF.

This clonotype was counted at least ten times. The chain combines TRBV7-9 with TRBJ1-1; no clear D. Looked up from germline, CDR1 is SEHNR and CDR2 is FQNEAQ (reference sequence). V was clipped by 1 base and J by 4 bases, with 7 bases between them. The CDR3 loop spans 13 amino acids. The chain's CDR3 is CASSLGLVTEAFF. The CDR3, as DNA: TGTGCCAGCAGCTTAGGTTTGGTCACTGAAGCTTTCTTT.

This clonotype came up many times. The V gene is TRBV6-6, the J gene TRBJ2-2; D not resolved. This CDR3 has 14 amino acids. Germline-derived CDR1 and CDR2 are MNHNY and SVGAGI (reference sequence). Between the trimmed V and J ends, which lost 0 bases and 7 bases, there was a span of 9 bases. The CDR3 reads CASSYSKRNGELFF. Written as DNA, the CDR3 is TGTGCCAGCAGTTACTCGAAGAGGAACGGGGAGCTGTTTTTT.

This chain connects TRBV10-3 to TRBJ1-1; perhaps TRBD1 as D (5 bases). This CDR3 has 17 residues. V was pared by 4 bases and J by 5 bases, with 23 bases between. Germline CDR1 and CDR2: ENHRY and SYGVKD. In DNA form, the CDR3 reads TGTGCCATCAGTGGTGGTCTAGCGGGAGGGGAAGGGACTGAAGCTTTCTTT. The encoded protein is CAISGGLAGGEGTEAFF.

This chain connects TRBV2 to TRBJ1-2, with 7 positions matching TRBD1. The CDR3 consists of 14 residues. V lost 6 bases to trimming and J lost 0 bases; unmatched junction nucleotides: 4. Germline CDR1 reads SNHLY; CDR2 reads FYNNEI. The CDR3 nucleotides read TGTGCCAGCAGGGGACAGTCTTCTAACTATGGCTACACCTTC. It yields the protein CASRGQSSNYGYTF.

This clonotype was recorded many times. CDR3 DNA: TGTGCCAGCAGCGCCTCGGGACAACTAATCTACGAGCAGTACTTC. It specifies CASSASGQLIYEQYF. V usage is TRBV13 and J usage is TRBJ2-7; possibly TRBD1 for D (6 bases). This CDR3 has 15 amino acids. V was clipped by 5 bases and J by 3 bases, with 17 bases between them. Germline values: CDR1 PRHDT, CDR2 FYEKMQ (reference sequence).

V gene TRBV20-1 combines with J gene TRBJ2-1; TRBD2 might be the D (6 bases). The V end was cut by 1 base, the J end by 5 bases, with 9 bases between. In germline, CDR1 is DFQATT, CDR2 SNEGSKA (reference sequence). CDR3 length: 13 residues. The DNA for the CDR3 is TGCAGTGCTAGAGGGGGACTCCACAATGAGCAGTTCTTC. Its protein product is CSARGGLHNEQFF.

This clonotype appeared many times. This sequence joins TRBV29-1 and TRBJ2-7, with D possibly matching TRBD1 (8 bases). The CDR3 totals 13 residues. Germline V gene data show CDR1 as SQVTM and CDR2 as ANQGSEA. V was pared by 3 bases and J by 5 bases, with 14 bases between. The CDR3 nucleotides are TGCAGCGTTGAGGGACTACAGGGGGACGAGCAGTACTTC. Residues: CSVEGLQGDEQYF.

In this sample, this clonotype turned up many times. DNA of the CDR3: TGTGCCAGCAGCTTTAGCGGGAGACCGTACGAGCAGTACTTC. Protein: CASSFSGRPYEQYF. The genes are TRBV7-2 and TRBJ2-7; 9 nucleotides agree with TRBD2. J gave up 4 bases and V 3 bases, and 4 bases lay outside the gene matches. Germline assignment: CDR1 SGHTA and CDR2 FQGNSA. The CDR3 totals 14 residues.